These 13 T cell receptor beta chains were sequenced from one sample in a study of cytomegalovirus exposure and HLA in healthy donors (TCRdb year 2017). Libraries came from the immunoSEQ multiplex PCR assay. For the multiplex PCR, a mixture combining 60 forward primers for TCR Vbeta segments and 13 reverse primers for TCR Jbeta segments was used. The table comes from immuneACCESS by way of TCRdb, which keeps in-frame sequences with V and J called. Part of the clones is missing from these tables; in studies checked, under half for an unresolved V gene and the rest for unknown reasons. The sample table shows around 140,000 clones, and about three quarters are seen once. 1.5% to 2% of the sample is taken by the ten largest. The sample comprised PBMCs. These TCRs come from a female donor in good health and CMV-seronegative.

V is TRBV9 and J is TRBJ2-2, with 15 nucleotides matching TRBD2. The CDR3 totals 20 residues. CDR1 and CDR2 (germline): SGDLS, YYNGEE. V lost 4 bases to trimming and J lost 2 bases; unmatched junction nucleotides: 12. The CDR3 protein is CASSIHDRTSGRANTGELFF. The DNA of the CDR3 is TGTGCCAGCAGCATACACGACAGGACTAGCGGGAGGGCTAACACCGGGGAGCTGTTTTTT.

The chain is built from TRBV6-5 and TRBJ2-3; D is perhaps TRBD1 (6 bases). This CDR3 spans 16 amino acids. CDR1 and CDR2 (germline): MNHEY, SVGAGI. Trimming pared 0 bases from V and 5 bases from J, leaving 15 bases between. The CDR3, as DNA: TGTGCCAGCAGTTACTCGAGTGAGCAGGGGTTAGATACGCAGTATTTT. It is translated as CASSYSSEQGLDTQYF.

This CDR3 is CASSPDIAGIGDTQYF. DNA of the CDR3: TGTGCCAGCAGCCCGGATATAGCGGGGATTGGAGATACGCAGTATTTT. V is TRBV7-9 and J is TRBJ2-3; 8 nucleotides align to TRBD2. V lost 5 bases, J lost 5 bases, and 12 bases stayed unmatched. The germline CDR1 and CDR2 sequences are SEHNR and FQNEAQ (reference sequence). The length of the CDR3 is 16 residues.

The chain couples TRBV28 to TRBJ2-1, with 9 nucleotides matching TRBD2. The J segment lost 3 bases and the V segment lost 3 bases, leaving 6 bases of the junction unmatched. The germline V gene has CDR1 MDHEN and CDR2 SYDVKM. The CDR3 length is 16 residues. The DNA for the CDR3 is TGTGCCAGCAGTTTTGCGGGAGGGGGGGACTACAATGAGCAGTTCTTC. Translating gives CASSFAGGGDYNEQFF.

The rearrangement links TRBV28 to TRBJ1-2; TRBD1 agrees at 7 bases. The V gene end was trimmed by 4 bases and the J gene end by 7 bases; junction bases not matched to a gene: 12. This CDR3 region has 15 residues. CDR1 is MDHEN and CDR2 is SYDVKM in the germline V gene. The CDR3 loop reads CASSSHSINRGGYTF. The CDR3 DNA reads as TGTGCCAGCAGTTCCCACTCAATTAACAGGGGTGGCTACACCTTC.

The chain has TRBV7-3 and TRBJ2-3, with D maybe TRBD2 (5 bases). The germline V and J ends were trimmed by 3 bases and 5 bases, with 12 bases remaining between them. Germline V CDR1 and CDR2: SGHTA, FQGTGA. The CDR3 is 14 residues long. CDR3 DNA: TGTGCCAGCAGCTTGATGGGAGTGAAAGATACGCAGTATTTT. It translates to CASSLMGVKDTQYF.

The CDR3 DNA sequence: TGCGCCAGCAGCCATGAAAGAGCTAACTATGGCTACACCTTC. Its protein product is CASSHERANYGYTF. The rearrangement joins TRBV4-1 to TRBJ1-2, with D hard to call. The CDR3 is 14 amino acids. V was clipped by 3 bases and J by 0 bases, with 8 bases between them. Germline CDR1 is MGHRA and CDR2 is YSYEKL.

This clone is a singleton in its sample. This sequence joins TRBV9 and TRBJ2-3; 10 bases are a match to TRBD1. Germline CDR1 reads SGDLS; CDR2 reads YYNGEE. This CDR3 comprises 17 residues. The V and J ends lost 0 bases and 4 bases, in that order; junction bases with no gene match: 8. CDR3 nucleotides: TGTGCCAGCAGCGTAGAAGGGGACAGGGGCATCGCAGATACGCAGTATTTT. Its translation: CASSVEGDRGIADTQYF.

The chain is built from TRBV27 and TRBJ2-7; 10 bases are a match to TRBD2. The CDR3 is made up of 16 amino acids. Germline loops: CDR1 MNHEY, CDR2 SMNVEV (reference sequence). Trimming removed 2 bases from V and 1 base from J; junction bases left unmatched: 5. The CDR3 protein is CASSLIPSGSSYEQYF. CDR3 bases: TGTGCCAGCAGTTTAATCCCTAGCGGGAGTTCCTACGAGCAGTACTTC.

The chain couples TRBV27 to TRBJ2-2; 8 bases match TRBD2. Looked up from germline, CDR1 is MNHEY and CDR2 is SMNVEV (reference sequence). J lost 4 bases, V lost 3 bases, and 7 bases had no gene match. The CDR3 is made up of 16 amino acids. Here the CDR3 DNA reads TGTGCCAGCAGTTTGGGTCTAGCGGGTCCCACCGGGGAGCTGTTTTTT. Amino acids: CASSLGLAGPTGELFF.

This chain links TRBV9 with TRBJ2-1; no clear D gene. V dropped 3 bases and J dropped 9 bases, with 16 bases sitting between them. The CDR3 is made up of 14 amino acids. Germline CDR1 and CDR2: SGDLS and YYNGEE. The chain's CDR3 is CASSGHGEGREQFF. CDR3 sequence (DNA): TGTGCCAGCAGCGGACACGGTGAAGGTCGTGAGCAGTTCTTC.

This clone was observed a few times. CDR3 amino acids: CASSLPSGTGELFF. In DNA, the CDR3 is TGTGCCAGCTCACTTCCTAGCGGCACCGGGGAGCTGTTTTTT. The chain has TRBV18 and TRBJ2-2; 7 nucleotides line up with TRBD2. CDR3 length equals 14 residues. Unmatched junction bases numbered 3, after V lost 4 bases and J lost 4 bases. CDR1 and CDR2 from the germline V gene are KGHSH and LQKENI.

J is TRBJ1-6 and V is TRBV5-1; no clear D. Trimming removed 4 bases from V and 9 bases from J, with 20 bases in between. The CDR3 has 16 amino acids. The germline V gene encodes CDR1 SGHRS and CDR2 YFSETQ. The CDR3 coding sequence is TGCGCCAGCAGCGCCGAAAATTCGGTTGGTACTTCACCCCTCCACTTT. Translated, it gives CASSAENSVGTSPLHF.